This T cell receptor (beta chain) originates from a study of T-cell reconstitution after alpha-beta-depleted transplantation in children. General study findings and limits: It was reported that alpha-beta T cells came from several hundred expanded graft clones (about two months after transplant). Some patients showed high day-60 TCRbeta diversity, which derived from surviving recipient T cells and thymic progenitors.

The CDR3 runs 16 residues. Unmatched junction bases numbered 12, after V lost 0 bases and J lost 10 bases. From germline, CDR1 is KGHSH and CDR2 LQKENI. TCRbeta library construction was performed incorporating unique molecular identifiers. Each CDR3 protein gets one entry after TCRdb re-called the PCR reads with MiXCR. The sample records a few hundred thousand distinct CDR3 sequences, over 10% being singletons. Only a few counts were recorded for this clonotype. Its antigen is still unknown. The clonotype was recovered from a male patient under 18 who had a stem cell transplant for acute myeloid leukemia, so the T cells may come from the graft donor. The genes are TRBV18 and TRBJ2-1; 7 bases agree with TRBD1. The sample here was PBMCs, mostly from graft donor cells, taken 360 days after TCRalphabeta/CD19-depleted stem cell transplant. The DNA for the CDR3 is TGTGCCAGCTCACCACCGGGACAGAGGCCTTACGCGGAGCAGTTCTTC. This codes for CASSPPGQRPYAEQFF.